The clone carrying this TCR beta chain was detected ten times or more. From germline, CDR1 is SGHVS and CDR2 FNYEAQ. The CDR3 sequence is 14 residues long. V was pared by 5 bases and J by 4 bases, with 15 bases between. The time point was: longitudinal time-point 2. This entry belongs to a study of neurological immune-mediated disorders. A 10-nucleotide random UMI tagged transcripts in template-switch 5'RACE cDNA synthesis. TCRdb re-derived calls from the 5' RACE reads in MiXCR, one entry per CDR3 protein. This repertoire shows some 60,000 distinct CDR3 sequences, nearly 10% found once; its top ten account for approximately 13%.

The V gene is TRBV7-6, the J gene TRBJ2-7, with TRBD1 as a possible D gene (6 bases). Sequencing was done on a sample of PBMCs. The TCR sequence derives from a man in his thirties or forties in good health. CDR3 amino acids: CASSQRDTLYEQYF. In DNA form, the CDR3 reads TGTGCCAGCAGCCAACGGGACACCCTTTACGAGCAGTACTTC.